The following is a T cell receptor (beta chain) sequence with its context. The target antigen is unknown. The entry originates in a study of T cell responses to AZD1222 COVID-19 vaccine. Findings of the study overall: Reportedly, nearly half of unique spike TCRs recognized epitopes outside B.1.351/B.1.1.7 mutations.

Per the germline V gene, CDR1 is SGHRS and CDR2 is YFSETQ. The CDR3 is made up of 16 amino acids. The germline V and J ends were trimmed by 4 bases and 7 bases, with 21 bases remaining between them. Repertoires were generated with immunoSEQ multiplex PCR, while TCRdb's copy carries only in-frame clones and drops some. Of roughly 160,000 clones listed, around 90% are singletons. The V gene is TRBV5-1, the J gene TRBJ2-1, with D perhaps matching TRBD1 or TRBD2 (5 bases each). Source: peripheral blood, taken on day 0 of AZD1222 vaccination. The sequence derives from an adult in good health. CDR3 in amino acids: CASSPPGTGSVNEQFF. The DNA of the CDR3 is TGCGCCAGCAGCCCCCCCGGGACGGGATCGGTGAATGAGCAGTTCTTC.